This is a list of T cell receptor beta chains from one sample in a study of T cells in Graves' hyperthyroidism and ophthalmopathy. From the multiplex PCR reads, TCRdb called clonotypes with MiXCR, one entry per CDR3 protein. Of 200,000 to 300,000 distinct CDR3 sequences in the sample, around 24% were seen once. The sequenced material came from blood. These receptors all stem from a woman in her forties with Graves' ophthalmopathy. Both conserved end residues are trimmed from each CDR3. The order of the fields is CDR3 protein, V gene.

CDR3aa: ASSPLMDESYEQY
v_gene: TRBV19

CDR3aa: SALETGIQPQH
v_gene: TRBV20-1

CDR3aa: ASSQDLGEETQY
v_gene: TRBV4-2

CDR3aa: ASSASGGVHHEQY
v_gene: TRBV7-9

CDR3aa: FPMGTGDWYEQY
v_gene: TRBV6-5

CDR3aa: ASSFGTGGNTIY
v_gene: TRBV12-3/TRBV12-4

CDR3aa: ASKDLGNTIY
v_gene: TRBV12-3/TRBV12-4

CDR3aa: ASSIYPGTVGHEQY
v_gene: TRBV5-5

CDR3aa: AWRGVMNSPLH
v_gene: TRBV30

CDR3aa: ASSRPRGSGTSGHQETQY
v_gene: TRBV4-1

CDR3aa: ASSERGLVATQY
v_gene: TRBV6-2/TRBV6-3

CDR3aa: ASSSRGSSPQH
v_gene: TRBV28

CDR3aa: ASSRLSRGQYEQY
v_gene: TRBV6-2/TRBV6-3

CDR3aa: ASSLAQGNNQPQH
v_gene: TRBV4-1

CDR3aa: ASSWAGTGLRD
v_gene: TRBV7-2

CDR3aa: AWMAWDGSPLH
v_gene: TRBV30

CDR3aa: AISESRVRTGLGYSNQPQH
v_gene: TRBV10-3

CDR3aa: ASSLPPGSVNTEAF
v_gene: TRBV28

CDR3aa: ATEAGKNTEAF
v_gene: TRBV24-1

CDR3aa: VAASGNYEQY
v_gene: TRBV6-2/TRBV6-3

CDR3aa: ATSRDQTSGELF
v_gene: TRBV15

CDR3aa: ASSLLAGLTDTEAF
v_gene: TRBV5-1

CDR3aa: ASSLGHSSYEQY
v_gene: TRBV5-1

CDR3aa: ASSYTDRGQEETQY
v_gene: TRBV28

CDR3aa: ASSQPTGGTGELF
v_gene: TRBV4-2

CDR3aa: ASRHGSGVETQY
v_gene: TRBV5-6

CDR3aa: ASSYSRGTNEQY
v_gene: TRBV6-2/TRBV6-3